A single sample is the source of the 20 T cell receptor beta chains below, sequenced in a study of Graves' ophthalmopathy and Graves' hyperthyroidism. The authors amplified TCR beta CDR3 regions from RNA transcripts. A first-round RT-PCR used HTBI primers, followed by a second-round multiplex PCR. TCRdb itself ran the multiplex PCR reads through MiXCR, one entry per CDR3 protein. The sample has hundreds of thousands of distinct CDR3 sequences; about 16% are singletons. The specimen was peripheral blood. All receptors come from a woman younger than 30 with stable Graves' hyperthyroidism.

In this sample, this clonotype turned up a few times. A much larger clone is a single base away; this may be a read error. The CDR3 reads CASVRTGGVGELFF. The DNA for the CDR3 is TGTGCCAGTGTAAGGACAGGGGGCGTCGGGGAGCTGTTTTTT. V is TRBV12-3 or TRBV12-4 and J is TRBJ2-2, with TRBD1 identical over 11 bases. The CDR3 is made up of 14 amino acids. Losses at the gene ends were 9 bases for V and 7 bases for J; bases not matched to a gene: 7.

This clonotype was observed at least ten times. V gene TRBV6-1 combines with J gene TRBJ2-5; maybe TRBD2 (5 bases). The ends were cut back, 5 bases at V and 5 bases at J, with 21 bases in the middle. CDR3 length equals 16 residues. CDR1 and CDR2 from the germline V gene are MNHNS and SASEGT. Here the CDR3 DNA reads TGTGCCAGCAGTCCACCCGGCCGGGAAAGGTCGGAGACCCAGTACTTC. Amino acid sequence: CASSPPGRERSETQYF.

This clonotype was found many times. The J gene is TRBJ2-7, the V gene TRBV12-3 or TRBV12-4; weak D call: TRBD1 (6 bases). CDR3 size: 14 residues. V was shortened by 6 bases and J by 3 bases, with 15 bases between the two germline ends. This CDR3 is CASRAGTNRYEQYF. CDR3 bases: TGTGCCAGCAGGGCCGGGACAAACCGCTACGAGCAGTACTTC.

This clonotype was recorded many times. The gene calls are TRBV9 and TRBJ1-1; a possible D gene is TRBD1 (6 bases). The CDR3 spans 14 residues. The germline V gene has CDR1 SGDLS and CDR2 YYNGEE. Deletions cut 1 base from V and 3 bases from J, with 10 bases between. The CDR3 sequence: CASSVQGWDTEAFF. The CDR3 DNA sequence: TGTGCCAGCAGCGTACAGGGGTGGGACACTGAAGCTTTCTTT.

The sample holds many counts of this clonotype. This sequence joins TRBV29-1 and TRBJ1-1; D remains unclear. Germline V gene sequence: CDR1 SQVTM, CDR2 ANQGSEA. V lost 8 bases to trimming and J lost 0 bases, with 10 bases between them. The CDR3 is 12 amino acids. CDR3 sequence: CSTSQMNTEAFF. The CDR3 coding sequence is TGCAGCACAAGTCAGATGAACACTGAAGCTTTCTTT.

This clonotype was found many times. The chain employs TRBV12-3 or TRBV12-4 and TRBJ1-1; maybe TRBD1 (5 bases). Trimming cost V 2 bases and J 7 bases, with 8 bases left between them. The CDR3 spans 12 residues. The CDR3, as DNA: TGTGCCAGCAGTTTAACAACAGGTGAAGCTTTCTTT. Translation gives CASSLTTGEAFF.

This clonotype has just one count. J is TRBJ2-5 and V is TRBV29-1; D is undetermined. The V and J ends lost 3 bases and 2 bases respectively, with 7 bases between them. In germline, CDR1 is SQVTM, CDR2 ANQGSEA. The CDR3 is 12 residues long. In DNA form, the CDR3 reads TGCAGCGTTGACTCGTTACAAGAGACCCAGTACTTC. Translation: CSVDSLQETQYF.

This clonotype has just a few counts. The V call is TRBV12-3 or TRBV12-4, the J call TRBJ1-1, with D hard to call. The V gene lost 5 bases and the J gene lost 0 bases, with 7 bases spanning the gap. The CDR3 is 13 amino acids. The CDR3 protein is CASSNQLNTEAFF. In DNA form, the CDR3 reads TGTGCCAGCAGTAACCAACTGAACACTGAAGCTTTCTTT.

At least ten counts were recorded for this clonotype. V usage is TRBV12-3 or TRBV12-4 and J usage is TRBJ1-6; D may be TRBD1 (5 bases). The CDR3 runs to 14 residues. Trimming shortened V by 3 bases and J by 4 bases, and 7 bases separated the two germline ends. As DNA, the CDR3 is TGTGCCAGCAGTTTCGGGGGATATAATTCACCCCTCCACTTT. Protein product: CASSFGGYNSPLHF.

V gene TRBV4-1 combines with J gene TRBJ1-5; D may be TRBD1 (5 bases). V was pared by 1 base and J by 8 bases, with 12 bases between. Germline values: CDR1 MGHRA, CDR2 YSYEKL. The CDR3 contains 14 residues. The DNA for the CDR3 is TGCGCCAGCAGCCAAGTTTCAGGGTTTGAGCCCCAGCATTTT. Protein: CASSQVSGFEPQHF.

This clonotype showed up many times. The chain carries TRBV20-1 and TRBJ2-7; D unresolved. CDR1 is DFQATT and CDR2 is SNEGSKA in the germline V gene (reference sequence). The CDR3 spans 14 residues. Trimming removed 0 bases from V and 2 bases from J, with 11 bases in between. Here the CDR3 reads CSARDLGWTYEQYF. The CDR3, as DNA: TGCAGTGCTAGAGATCTTGGGTGGACCTACGAGCAGTACTTC.

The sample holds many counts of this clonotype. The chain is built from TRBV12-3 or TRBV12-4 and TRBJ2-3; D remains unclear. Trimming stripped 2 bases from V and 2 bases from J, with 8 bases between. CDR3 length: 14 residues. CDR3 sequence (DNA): TGTGCCAGCAGTTTATTGGGTTTCACAGATACGCAGTATTTT. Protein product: CASSLLGFTDTQYF.

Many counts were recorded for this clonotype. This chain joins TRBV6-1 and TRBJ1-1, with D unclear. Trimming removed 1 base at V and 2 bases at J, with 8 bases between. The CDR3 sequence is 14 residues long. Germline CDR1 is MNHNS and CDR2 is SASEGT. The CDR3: CASSEVRGNTEAFF. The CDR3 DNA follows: TGTGCCAGCAGTGAAGTTCGGGGAAACACTGAAGCTTTCTTT.

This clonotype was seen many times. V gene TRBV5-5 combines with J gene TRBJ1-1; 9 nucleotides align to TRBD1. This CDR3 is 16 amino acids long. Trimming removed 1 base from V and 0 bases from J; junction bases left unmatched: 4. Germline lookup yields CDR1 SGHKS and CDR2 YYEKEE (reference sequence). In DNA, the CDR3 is TGTGCCAGCAGCTTGCGGGGGACAGGGATGAACACTGAAGCTTTCTTT. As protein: CASSLRGTGMNTEAFF.

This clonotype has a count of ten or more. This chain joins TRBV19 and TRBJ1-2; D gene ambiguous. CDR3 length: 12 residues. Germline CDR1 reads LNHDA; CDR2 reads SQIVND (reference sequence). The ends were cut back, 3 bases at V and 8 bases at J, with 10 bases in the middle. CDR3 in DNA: TGTGCCAGTAGTATGAGGGCTTCGGGCTACACCTTC. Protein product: CASSMRASGYTF.

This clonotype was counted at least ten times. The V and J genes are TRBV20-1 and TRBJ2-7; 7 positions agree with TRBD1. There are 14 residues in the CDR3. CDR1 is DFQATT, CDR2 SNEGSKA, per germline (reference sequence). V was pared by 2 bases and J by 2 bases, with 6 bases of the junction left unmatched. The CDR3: CSARLRGITYEQYF. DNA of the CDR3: TGCAGTGCTAGACTCAGGGGGATAACCTACGAGCAGTACTTC.

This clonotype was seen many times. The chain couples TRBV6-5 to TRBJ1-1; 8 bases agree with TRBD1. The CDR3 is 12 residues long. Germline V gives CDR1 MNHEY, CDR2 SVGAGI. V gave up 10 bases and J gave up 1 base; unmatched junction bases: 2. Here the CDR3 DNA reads TGTGCCACCCAGGGGGCGAACACTGAAGCTTTCTTT. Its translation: CATQGANTEAFF.

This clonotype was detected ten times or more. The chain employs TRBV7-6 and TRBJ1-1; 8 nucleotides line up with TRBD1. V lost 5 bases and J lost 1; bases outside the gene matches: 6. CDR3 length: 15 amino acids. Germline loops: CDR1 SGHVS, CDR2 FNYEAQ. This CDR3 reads CASSTDDRGNTEAFF. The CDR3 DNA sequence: TGTGCCAGCAGCACAGATGACAGGGGGAACACTGAAGCTTTCTTT.

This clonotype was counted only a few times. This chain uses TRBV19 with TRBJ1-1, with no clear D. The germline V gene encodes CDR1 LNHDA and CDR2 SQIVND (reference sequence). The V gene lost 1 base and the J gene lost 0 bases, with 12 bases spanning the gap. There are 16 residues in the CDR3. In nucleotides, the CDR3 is TGTGCCAGTAGTATAGGAGGAGCTGATTTGAACACTGAAGCTTTCTTT. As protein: CASSIGGADLNTEAFF.

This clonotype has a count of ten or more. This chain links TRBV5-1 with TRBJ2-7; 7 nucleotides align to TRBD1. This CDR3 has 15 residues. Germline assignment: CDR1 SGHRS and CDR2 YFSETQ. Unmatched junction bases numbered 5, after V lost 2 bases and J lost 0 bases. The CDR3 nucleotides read TGCGCCAGCAGCTTAGCCTGGGACAGCTCCTACGAGCAGTACTTC. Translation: CASSLAWDSSYEQYF.